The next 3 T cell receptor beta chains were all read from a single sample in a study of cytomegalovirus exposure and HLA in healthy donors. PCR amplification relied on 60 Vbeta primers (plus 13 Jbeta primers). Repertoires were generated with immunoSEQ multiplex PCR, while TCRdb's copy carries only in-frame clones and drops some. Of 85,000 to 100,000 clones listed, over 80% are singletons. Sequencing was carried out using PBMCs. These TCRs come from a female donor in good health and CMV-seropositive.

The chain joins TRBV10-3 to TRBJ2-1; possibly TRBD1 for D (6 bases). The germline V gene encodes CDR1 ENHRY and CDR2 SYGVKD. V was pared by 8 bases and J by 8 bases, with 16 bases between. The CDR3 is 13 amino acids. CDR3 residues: CAIWRPEGDEQFF. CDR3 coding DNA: TGTGCCATCTGGAGACCCGAGGGGGATGAGCAGTTCTTC.

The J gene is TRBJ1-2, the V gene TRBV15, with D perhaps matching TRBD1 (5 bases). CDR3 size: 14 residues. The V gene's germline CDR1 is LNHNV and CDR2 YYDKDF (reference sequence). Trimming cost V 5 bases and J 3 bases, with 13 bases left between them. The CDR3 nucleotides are TGTGCCACCAGCTCTCCAGGGCTGGACTATGGCTACACCTTC. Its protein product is CATSSPGLDYGYTF. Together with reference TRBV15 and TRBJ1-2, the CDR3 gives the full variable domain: DAMVIQNPRYQVTQFGKPVTLSCSQTLNHNVMYWYQQKSSQAPKLLFHYYDKDFNNEADTPDNFQSRRPNTSFCFLDIRSPGLGDTAMYLCATSSPGLDYGYTFGSGTRLTVV.

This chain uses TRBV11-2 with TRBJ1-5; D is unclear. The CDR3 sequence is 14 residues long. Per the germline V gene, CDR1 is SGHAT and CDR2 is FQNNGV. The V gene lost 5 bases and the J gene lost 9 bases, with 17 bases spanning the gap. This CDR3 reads CASSREAGRGPQHF. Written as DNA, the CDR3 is TGTGCCAGCAGCCGCGAGGCGGGCCGGGGGCCCCAGCATTTT.